Each of the 22 T cell receptor beta chains below was sequenced from the same sample in a study of response to subunit inactivated influenza vaccine. TCRdb analysed the RT-PCR reads with MiXCR anew, one entry per CDR3 protein. The data contain approximately 500,000 distinct CDR3 sequences, roughly 25% of them seen just once; the ten biggest clones take up under 3.5%. In addition, the sample was reused for a study of T cells expressing NK-cell markers. That work contributes: 5'RACE template switching with UMIs produced the TCR beta cDNA.

The specimen was CD4+ T cells sorted from PBMCs, collected 12 days after vaccination. These receptors all stem from a man aged 45-65 years who received an inactivated influenza vaccine.

In DNA, the CDR3 is TGTGCCAGCAGCCAGGCTAGCGGAGGCCCCCAAGAGACCCAGTACTTC. Its protein product is CASSQASGGPQETQYF. The chain employs TRBV3-1 and TRBJ2-5, with TRBD2 matching over 7 bases. The germline gives CDR1 LGHDT, CDR2 YNNKEL (reference sequence). The CDR3 has 16 residues. V was pared by 3 bases and J by 1 base, with 8 bases of the junction left unmatched.

This clonotype was counted only a few times. The chain is built from TRBV19 and TRBJ2-7; 10 nucleotides match TRBD2. Germline-derived CDR1 and CDR2 are LNHDA and SQIVND (reference sequence). After removal of 1 base from V and 2 bases from J, the junction contained 5 bases not matched to a gene. CDR3 length: 16 amino acids. The CDR3 bases are TGTGCCAGTAGTATAGGGGGTAGCGGGAGGACCTACGAGCAGTACTTC. Protein product: CASSIGGSGRTYEQYF.

This clonotype has a handful of counts. The chain links TRBV30 to TRBJ2-7, with D tentatively TRBD1 (6 bases). Germline V gene data show CDR1 as GTSNPN and CDR2 as SVGIG (reference sequence). Deletions cut 1 base from V and 3 bases from J, with 10 bases between. The CDR3 runs 13 residues. CDR3 sequence (DNA): TGTGCCTGGAGTGCAGGGGTGAGCTACGAGCAGTACTTC. As protein: CAWSAGVSYEQYF.

This clonotype was seen repeatedly, ten times or more. This chain uses TRBV20-1 with TRBJ1-5, with 11 nucleotides matching TRBD1. Germline trimming cut 4 bases from V and 2 bases from J; bases unmatched to any gene: 10. This CDR3 is built from 17 residues. The germline CDR1 and CDR2 sequences are DFQATT and SNEGSKA (reference sequence). The CDR3 sequence: CSATGQGVVGGNQPQHF. The DNA of the CDR3 is TGCAGTGCTACGGGACAGGGGGTGGTTGGTGGCAATCAGCCCCAGCATTTT.

The J gene is TRBJ2-5, the V gene TRBV20-1; no reliable D call. Trimming stripped 0 bases from V and 5 bases from J, with 7 bases between. The CDR3 totals 12 residues. In germline, CDR1 is DFQATT, CDR2 SNEGSKA (reference sequence). CDR3 DNA sequence: TGCAGTGCTAGAGATCAGGTTGAGACCCAGTACTTC. It encodes CSARDQVETQYF.

The chain has TRBV7-8 and TRBJ1-5; 7 bases fit TRBD1. The length of the CDR3 is 15 residues. Germline V lookup: CDR1 SGHVS, CDR2 FQNEAQ. V lost 5 bases to trimming and J lost 7 bases; unmatched junction nucleotides: 11. The DNA for the CDR3 is TGTGCCAGCAGCCCAGACCCGGGACAGTACCAGCCCCAGCATTTT. Its translation is CASSPDPGQYQPQHF.

This clonotype was counted between two and nine times. The DNA for the CDR3 is TGTGCCAGCAGCTTGGATCCCGGGGGTAACGGGAGGGCGAATGAGCAGTTCTTC. Protein product: CASSLDPGGNGRANEQFF. V usage is TRBV5-6 and J usage is TRBJ2-1; 8 bases fit TRBD2. The V segment lost 0 bases and the J segment 7 bases; nucleotides outside the gene matches: 15. Germline CDR1 SGHDT, CDR2 YYEEEE. This CDR3 has 18 amino acids.

This clonotype showed up just a few times. The V and J genes are TRBV5-1 and TRBJ2-3; no firm D call. The length of the CDR3 is 15 residues. The V gene's germline CDR1 is SGHRS and CDR2 YFSETQ. V was pared by 0 bases and J by 2 bases, with 10 bases between. As DNA, the CDR3 is TGCGCCAGCAGCTTGGACGACACCCCCACAGATACGCAGTATTTT. This translates into CASSLDDTPTDTQYF.

The chain links TRBV11-2 to TRBJ2-3, with 9 bases fitting TRBD2. CDR1 SGHAT and CDR2 FQNNGV come from the germline V gene. The CDR3 loop spans 16 amino acids. J lost 1 base, V lost 6 bases, and 8 bases had no gene match. This CDR3 is CASSLVAGVRTDTQYF. The CDR3 coding sequence is TGTGCCAGCAGTCTTGTAGCGGGGGTTCGCACAGATACGCAGTATTTT.

This clonotype occurred a few times. The V and J genes are TRBV6-2 or TRBV6-3 and TRBJ2-2, with D uncertain. In germline, CDR1 is MNHEY, CDR2 SVGEGT. The CDR3 sequence is 14 residues long. The germline V and J ends were trimmed by 6 bases and 4 bases, with 12 bases remaining between them. The CDR3 DNA reads as TGTGCCAGCAGCCCCAATGAGATCACCGGGGAGCTGTTTTTT. Translation: CASSPNEITGELFF.

The genes are TRBV28 and TRBJ2-2; perhaps TRBD2 as D (6 bases). Trimming left V 3 bases short and J 8 bases short, with 16 bases between. Germline CDR1 is MDHEN and CDR2 is SYDVKM. The CDR3 runs 15 residues. Written as DNA, the CDR3 is TGTGCCAGCAGTTTCGCTAGAGCGGGTGCTGGGGAGCTGTTTTTT. Translating it yields CASSFARAGAGELFF. Complete variable domain (other parts from reference TRBV28 and TRBJ2-2): DVKVTQSSRYLVKRTGEKVFLECVQDMDHENMFWYRQDPGLGLRLIYFSYDVKMKEKGDIPEGYSVSREKKERFSLILESASTNQTSMYLCASSFARAGAGELFFGEGSRLTVL.

This rearrangement joins TRBV11-1 to TRBJ2-3; D may match TRBD1 or TRBD2 (5 bases each). The CDR3 totals 16 residues. Trimming took off 5 bases at V and 4 bases at J, with 19 bases between the two ends. Looked up from germline, CDR1 is SGHAT and CDR2 is FQDESV (reference sequence). The CDR3 region has the DNA TGTGCCAGCAGCCCCGCCGGGACGGGGAGTTCAGATACGCAGTATTTT. Protein sequence: CASSPAGTGSSDTQYF.

The chain joins TRBV4-3 to TRBJ2-1, with unresolved D. Germline loops: CDR1 LGHNA, CDR2 YSLEER. This CDR3 region has 17 residues. V lost 1 base and J lost 0, with 13 bases in between. The CDR3 loop is CASSQGSTVSSYNEQFF. The CDR3 DNA sequence: TGCGCCAGCAGCCAAGGGTCGACCGTTAGCTCCTACAATGAGCAGTTCTTC.

The rearrangement joins TRBV20-1 to TRBJ1-5; no reliable D call. V was shortened by 3 bases and J by 1 base, with 7 bases between the two germline ends. This CDR3 has 13 residues. Germline values: CDR1 DFQATT, CDR2 SNEGSKA (reference sequence). The CDR3 loop is CSASPASNQPQHF. As DNA, the CDR3 is TGCAGTGCTAGCCCAGCAAGCAATCAGCCCCAGCATTTT.

The chain combines TRBV28 with TRBJ2-1; D is perhaps TRBD2 (6 bases). The germline V and J ends were trimmed by 4 bases and 9 bases, with 22 bases remaining between them. Germline loops: CDR1 MDHEN, CDR2 SYDVKM. The CDR3 totals 16 residues. The CDR3 DNA sequence: TGTGCCAGCAGTTCCAATTCGTGGGGGGTCGGGCGTGAGCAGTTCTTC. Protein sequence: CASSSNSWGVGREQFF.

This clonotype has a handful of counts. The V call is TRBV20-1, the J call TRBJ2-7; the match to TRBD1 covers 7 bases. From germline, CDR1 is DFQATT and CDR2 SNEGSKA (reference sequence). The CDR3 contains 13 residues. Germline trimming cut 5 bases from V and 3 bases from J; bases unmatched to any gene: 7. Here the CDR3 DNA reads TGCAGTGCTCAGGGGGTTGGGGGCTACGAGCAGTACTTC. Its protein is CSAQGVGGYEQYF.

This chain joins TRBV7-2 and TRBJ1-1, with 12 bases lining up with TRBD1. The junction had 3 bases not matched to a gene; V was cut back by 0 bases and J by 1 base. This CDR3 is built from 17 residues. Per germline, CDR1 SGHTA and CDR2 FQGNSA. CDR3 coding DNA: TGTGCCAGCAGCTTAGCGGGGACAGGGGGCCAGAACACTGAAGCTTTCTTT. Protein product: CASSLAGTGGQNTEAFF.

This chain uses TRBV12-3 or TRBV12-4 with TRBJ2-3; D gene uncertain. This CDR3 is built from 14 residues. V lost 3 bases, J lost 4 bases, and 11 bases lay in between. The CDR3 DNA follows: TGTGCCAGCAGTTTTTCACCCGGGTCAGATACGCAGTATTTT. This codes for CASSFSPGSDTQYF.

The DNA of the CDR3 is TGTGCCAGCAGCTTGAACGCACCCACAGATACGCAGTATTTT. It specifies CASSLNAPTDTQYF. This chain connects TRBV7-2 to TRBJ2-3, with D uncertain. Germline V gene sequence: CDR1 SGHTA, CDR2 FQGNSA. The CDR3 is made up of 14 amino acids. V lost 3 bases and J lost 2, with 9 bases in between.

This clonotype was observed a few times. V gene TRBV7-2 combines with J gene TRBJ1-4; possibly TRBD1 for D (6 bases). Germline CDR1 and CDR2: SGHTA and FQGNSA. V was trimmed by 1 base and J by 7 bases, leaving 13 bases between them. The CDR3 is 15 residues long. This CDR3 reads CASSLGGTSGEKLFF. CDR3 nucleotide sequence: TGTGCCAGCAGCTTAGGAGGGACATCGGGTGAAAAACTGTTTTTT.

This clonotype appeared a few times. The chain employs TRBV24-1 and TRBJ2-7; D could derive from TRBD1 or TRBD2 (5 bases each). The CDR3 is 15 residues long. In germline, CDR1 is KGHDR, CDR2 SFDVKD. With 3 bases removed from V and 7 bases from J, the gap between germline ends came to 18 bases. CDR3 sequence: CATSDPPRGAREQYF. The DNA of the CDR3 is TGTGCCACCAGTGATCCCCCACGAGGGGCCAGGGAGCAGTACTTC.

This clonotype has just a few counts. The chain recombines TRBV20-1 with TRBJ2-2, with D unresolved. V was pared by 6 bases and J by 4 bases, with 15 bases between. CDR3 length: 14 amino acids. Germline V gene lookup returns CDR1 DFQATT and CDR2 SNEGSKA (reference sequence). This CDR3 reads CSAEAPRSTGELFF. The CDR3 DNA is TGCAGTGCCGAGGCACCGCGCAGCACCGGGGAGCTGTTTTTT.